A selection of T cell receptor beta chains follows, all from one sample in a study of patients and donors after allogeneic stem cell transplantation. TCRdb re-called the RT-PCR reads through MiXCR, storing one row per CDR3 protein. The data show 150,000 to 250,000 distinct CDR3 sequences, with roughly 40% seen just once and less than 40% held by the top ten. Sequencing input: blood, either unsorted or a sorted T cell fraction (not recorded which). The receptors derive from a human donor who was either an allogeneic HSCT recipient or a stem cell or donor lymphocyte infusion donor (not recorded which). It is not recorded whose cells these are; they may come from a transplant donor. Each CDR3 is given without its conserved first and last residue. D genes are given only for firm matches.

TRBV7-9	11	TRBJ2-2	.	ASSLINTGELF
TRBV28	10	TRBJ2-3	.	ASSRETDTQY
TRBV7-2	14	TRBJ2-1	TRBD1	ASSLRIGTGDNEQF
TRBV29-1	12	TRBJ1-1	.	SVRRQEFPAEAF
TRBV25-1	13	TRBJ1-1	.	ASSEWGARGTEAF
TRBV7-7	17	TRBJ2-3	TRBD2	ASSLAVSSGRATADTQY
TRBV9	17	TRBJ2-1	TRBD2	ASSHSGLAGQSSYNEQF
TRBV4-3	13	TRBJ2-2	.	ASSLKSANTGELF
TRBV27	13	TRBJ2-1	TRBD2	ASMALGGRRDEQF
TRBV7-2	10	TRBJ1-3	.	ASSLPGNTIY
TRBV6-2/TRBV6-3	13	TRBJ1-1	TRBD1	ASHLQGARDTEAF
TRBV29-1	10	TRBJ1-1	TRBD1	SVVTGGISAF
TRBV29-1	12	TRBJ2-5	TRBD2	SVESLAGVQTQY
TRBV5-1	13	TRBJ1-1	.	ASSYYDRDSPEAF
TRBV6-1	13	TRBJ1-5	TRBD1	ASSERQGSNQPQH
TRBV7-2	14	TRBJ1-4	.	ASSLEFAARGEKLF
TRBV6-5	14	TRBJ1-2	.	ASSYSGGSASYGYT
TRBV24-1	11	TRBJ1-3	.	ATSSGSGNTIY
TRBV2	11	TRBJ1-2	TRBD1	ASSNSGGYGYT
TRBV29-1	12	TRBJ1-2	.	SVSSRESAYGYT
TRBV5-1	11	TRBJ1-2	.	ASSWDPPYGYT
TRBV20-1	12	TRBJ2-7	TRBD2	SAGRDPFFYEQY
TRBV7-8	15	TRBJ1-4	.	ASSLAGGLTTNEKLF
TRBV7-9	11	TRBJ1-2	.	ASSPDGNYGYT
TRBV9	13	TRBJ1-1	.	ASSAKGGEATEAF
TRBV27	13	TRBJ1-5	.	ASSRGRGIDQPQH
TRBV18	14	TRBJ1-2	.	ASSPPAHRAFYGYT
TRBV4-3	11	TRBJ2-7	.	ASSQALAIEQY
TRBV7-3	14	TRBJ1-1	TRBD1	ASSWQDRGLNTEAF
TRBV20-1	11	TRBJ2-7	.	SAYSGRSYEQY
TRBV29-1	12	TRBJ2-1	TRBD1	SVGAGGAGNEQF
TRBV12-3/TRBV12-4	11	TRBJ2-5	.	ASIASTGETQY
TRBV28	11	TRBJ1-6	.	ASSLGRDSPLH
TRBV9	12	TRBJ2-3	.	ASSRSGTTDTQY
TRBV12-3/TRBV12-4	12	TRBJ1-1	TRBD1	ASSLPEDRAEAF
TRBV11-2	13	TRBJ2-5	TRBD2	ASSVLSGRQETQY
TRBV27	12	TRBJ2-1	.	ASSLQSGLNEQF
TRBV5-1	14	TRBJ2-1	TRBD2	ASSLMAAGGWNEQF
TRBV5-1	11	TRBJ2-1	.	ASSPSSYNEQF
TRBV5-1	12	TRBJ1-2	TRBD1	ASSPTGGDYGYT
TRBV6-5	14	TRBJ2-1	TRBD2	ASSYRGASGNNEQF